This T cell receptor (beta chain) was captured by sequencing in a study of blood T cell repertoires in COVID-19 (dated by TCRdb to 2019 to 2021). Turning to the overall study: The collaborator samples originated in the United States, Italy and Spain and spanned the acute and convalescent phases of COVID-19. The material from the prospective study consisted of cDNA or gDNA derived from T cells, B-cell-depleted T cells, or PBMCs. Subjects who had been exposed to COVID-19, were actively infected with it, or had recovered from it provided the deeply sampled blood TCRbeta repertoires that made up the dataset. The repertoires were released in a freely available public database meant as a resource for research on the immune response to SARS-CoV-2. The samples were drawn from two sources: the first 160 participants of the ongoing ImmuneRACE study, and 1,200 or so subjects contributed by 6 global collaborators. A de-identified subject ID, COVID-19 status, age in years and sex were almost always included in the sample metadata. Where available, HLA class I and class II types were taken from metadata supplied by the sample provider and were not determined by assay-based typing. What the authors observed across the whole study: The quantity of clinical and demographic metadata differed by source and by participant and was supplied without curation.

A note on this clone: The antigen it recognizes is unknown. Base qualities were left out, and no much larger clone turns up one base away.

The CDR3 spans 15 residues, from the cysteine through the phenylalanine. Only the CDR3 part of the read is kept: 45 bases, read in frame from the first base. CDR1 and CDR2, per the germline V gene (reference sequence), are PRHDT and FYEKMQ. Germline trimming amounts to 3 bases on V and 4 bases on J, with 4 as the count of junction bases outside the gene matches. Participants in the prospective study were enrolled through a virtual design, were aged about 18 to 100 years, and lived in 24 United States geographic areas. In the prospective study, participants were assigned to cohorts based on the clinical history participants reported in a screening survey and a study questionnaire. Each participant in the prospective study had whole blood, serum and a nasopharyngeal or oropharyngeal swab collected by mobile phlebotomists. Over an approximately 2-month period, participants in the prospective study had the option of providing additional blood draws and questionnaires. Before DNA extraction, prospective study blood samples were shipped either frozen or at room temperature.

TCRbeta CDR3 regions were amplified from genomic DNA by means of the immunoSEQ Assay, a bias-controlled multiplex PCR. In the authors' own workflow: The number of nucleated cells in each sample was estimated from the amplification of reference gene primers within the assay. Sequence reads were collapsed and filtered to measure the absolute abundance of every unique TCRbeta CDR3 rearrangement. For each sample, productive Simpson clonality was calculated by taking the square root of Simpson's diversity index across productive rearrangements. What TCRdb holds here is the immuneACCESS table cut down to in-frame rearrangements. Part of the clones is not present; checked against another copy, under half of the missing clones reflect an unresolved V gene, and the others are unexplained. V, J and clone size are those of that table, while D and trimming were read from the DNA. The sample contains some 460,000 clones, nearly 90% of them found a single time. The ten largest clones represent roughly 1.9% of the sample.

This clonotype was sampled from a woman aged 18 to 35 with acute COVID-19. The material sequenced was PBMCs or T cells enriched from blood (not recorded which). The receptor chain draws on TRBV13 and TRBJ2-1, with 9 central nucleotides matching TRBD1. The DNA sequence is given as TGTGCCAGCAGCTTGCCCGGGACAGGGTACAATGAGCAGTTCTTC. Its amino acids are CASSLPGTGYNEQFF.